This T cell receptor beta chain was sequenced for a study of beta chain features in type 1 diabetes (dated by TCRdb to 2016 to 2018). Turning to the overall study: Mean age, gender distribution, total cell number and subset yield were not different between patients and healthy donors. A total of roughly 99,000,000 sorted cells were examined across all samples, and the number of cells per subset was strongly correlated with RNA yield. Whereas all 30 or so donors provided naive and central memory subsets, regulatory and stem cell-like memory subsets were isolated from just 8 patients and about eight healthy donors. In the study, recently diagnosed type 1 diabetes patients and matched healthy donors were compared on the TCRB repertoires of their sorted circulating CD4+ T cell subsets. What the authors observed across the whole study: Naive, central memory and regulatory TCRB repertoires appeared to be more alike among patients than among healthy donors. PCR might favor shorter templates, but patient and control samples were amplified and corrected together, so any skew would affect both groups equally. At VDJ recombination sites, patients with type 1 diabetes made fewer insertions and deleted more nucleotides, a pattern implying thymic rearrangement abnormalities. Because cDNA rather than genomic DNA was sequenced, highly expressing activated cells could have been over-represented, although no difference in activation and CD3 levels was found between groups. In all four CD4+ subsets, TCRB CDR3 length was moderately but significantly shorter in type 1 diabetes patients. Because the HLA sub-analyses included only small numbers of individuals, any influence of HLA type on TCRB rearrangement was left unresolved.

This clone showed up just a few times. The antigen it recognizes is unknown. Base qualities were left out, and no much larger clone turns up one base away. A single peripheral blood draw of around 0.11 L on average was collected from each donor into heparinised tubes. Naive, central memory, regulatory and stem cell-like memory CD4+ T cells were sorted on a BD FACSAria II using a panel including CD45RO, CCR7, CD25, CD127, CD95 and CD27. All sorted populations exceeded 95% purity. Right away, PBMCs were isolated by Lymphoprep density gradient centrifugation and were stained directly, with no culture step. Samples were stained and sorted in pairs, with one healthy donor and one patient per experiment, so that batch effects were minimized. Inclusive of the bounding cysteine and phenylalanine, the CDR3 is 16 residues long. Only the CDR3 region is kept as DNA, spanning 48 bases read in frame from base 1. The germline V gene yields SGHTA for CDR1 and FQGNSA for CDR2. V and J are trimmed by 1 base and 2 bases, and the gene matches miss 5 bases of the junction.

The High Capacity cDNA Reverse Transcription Kit was used to reverse transcribe all of the isolated RNA, meaning that expressed TCRB transcripts were what got sequenced. Naive, central memory and regulatory T cell samples underwent deep immunoSEQ sequencing, averaging roughly 3.4 million total reads per sample. Sorted cells were lysed in RLT buffer, and RNA was extracted using DNase-treated RNeasy Micro or Mini kits according to cell number. To prevent cross-contamination, every cell subset was processed on its own, while patient and healthy donor samples were processed together. TCRB sequences were amplified from cDNA with the immunoSEQ multiplex PCR, producing 87-bp fragments spanning the CDR3 region. The amplicons were sequenced using the Illumina HiSeq platform. From the authors' description of their analysis: PCR bias was corrected computationally using synthetic template baselines, and reads within Hamming distance 2 were collapsed, with unmergeable singletons discarded. Reads were aligned to IMGT to assign V, D and J genes, CDR3 length, and insertions or deletions at six rearrangement sites. Within each subset, clonotype counts were normalized to sorted cell number, after which true diversity and Gini coefficients were computed with the tcR R package. Repertoire sharing was quantified using the overlap coefficient calculated on TCRB nucleotide sequences. Out-of-frame TCRB sequences from naive cells were analyzed as a proxy for the pre-selection repertoire. TCRdb took over this immuneACCESS table, retaining in-frame rearrangements with V and J assigned. Such tables are incomplete; in checked studies, under half of the missing clones stem from an unresolved V gene, and the remainder is unexplained. The V and J calls and clone size come from that table; D and trimming were worked out from the DNA. Here the sample has just over 600,000 clones; roughly a sixth occur a single time. The top ten clonotypes cover about 0.097% of the sample.

This chain is built from TRBV7-2 and TRBJ2-3; 8 middle bases align to TRBD2. The clonotype comes from a man aged 18-30 years in good health. The material sequenced was naive CD4+ T cells from blood. Explained via the paper, the cell subset or site label denotes: true naive CD4+ T cells. The sequenced DNA: TGTGCCAGCAGCTTAGTTGCGGGAGGTCTCACAGATACGCAGTATTTT. It specifies CASSLVAGGLTDTQYF.